These 22 T cell receptor beta chains share one sample of origin, sequenced in a study of blood T cell repertoires in COVID-19. Clones were read by immunoSEQ multiplex PCR, and TCRdb kept only the in-frame ones, dropping some. The data show 270,000 or so clones, roughly 79% seen once. The sequenced sample was peripheral blood. All receptors come from a woman aged 55-69 years with active or convalescent COVID-19.

This clone was detected only a few times. This chain uses TRBV19 with TRBJ1-2, with 8 bases that match TRBD1. V shed 3 bases, J shed 4 bases, and the junction held 13 bases outside the gene matches. The germline gives CDR1 LNHDA, CDR2 SQIVND (reference sequence). The CDR3 length is 17 residues. This chain's CDR3 is CASSIDSGTGVLYGYTF. The DNA of the CDR3 is TGTGCCAGTAGTATTGATTCCGGGACAGGAGTTCTCTATGGCTACACCTTC.

The genes are TRBV9 and TRBJ2-1; the match to TRBD1 covers 8 bases. Germline values: CDR1 SGDLS, CDR2 YYNGEE. CDR3 length: 15 amino acids. With 1 base clipped from V and 6 bases from J, the junction kept 6 bases outside the gene matches. This CDR3 reads CASSVQGAEFNEQFF. As DNA, the CDR3 is TGTGCCAGCAGCGTACAGGGGGCGGAATTCAATGAGCAGTTCTTC.

The chain is built from TRBV13 and TRBJ1-1, with 8 nucleotides matching TRBD1. This CDR3 is 15 amino acids long. The germline gives CDR1 PRHDT, CDR2 FYEKMQ (reference sequence). Unmatched junction bases numbered 8, after V lost 8 bases and J lost 0 bases. For the CDR3, the DNA is TGTGCCAGCCGAACAGGGGGTGTGATGAACACTGAAGCTTTCTTT. Protein product: CASRTGGVMNTEAFF.

This clone was recorded a few times. The rearrangement links TRBV4-2 to TRBJ2-2; 15 positions agree with TRBD2. This CDR3 comprises 17 residues. The germline V gene has CDR1 LGHNA and CDR2 YNFKEQ. After removal of 3 bases from V and 6 bases from J, the junction contained 5 bases not matched to a gene. CDR3 DNA sequence: TGTGCCAGCAGCCAGGGACTAGCGGGGGGTGACCCCGGGGAGCTGTTTTTT. Translated: CASSQGLAGGDPGELFF.

This rearrangement joins TRBV6-5 to TRBJ1-5; 7 positions match TRBD1. Germline assignment: CDR1 MNHEY and CDR2 SVGAGI. Trimming removed 7 bases from V and 0 bases from J; junction bases left unmatched: 3. The length of the CDR3 is 14 residues. The CDR3 DNA is TGTGCCAGCAACCGACAGGGTAGCAATCAGCCCCAGCATTTT. Its translation: CASNRQGSNQPQHF.

A few counts support this clone. The chain combines TRBV7-3 with TRBJ2-3; perhaps TRBD1 as D (7 bases). CDR3 length equals 16 residues. V lost 1 base to trimming and J lost 6 bases, with 17 bases between them. Germline CDR1 and CDR2: SGHTA and FQGTGA. The CDR3 nucleotides read TGTGCCAGCAGCTTAAGTTTAGGAGGGGGCGTTGATACGCAGTATTTT. It codes for CASSLSLGGGVDTQYF.

Only a few counts were recorded for this clone. This chain uses TRBV29-1 with TRBJ2-7; D may be TRBD1 (6 bases). The CDR3 is 13 amino acids. Trimming took 4 bases from V and 7 from J, leaving 17 bases between them. Germline V lookup: CDR1 SQVTM, CDR2 ANQGSEA. The CDR3 nucleotides are TGCAGCGTTGGCACAGGGCCGCTGGTGGAGCAGTACTTC. As protein: CSVGTGPLVEQYF.

The V and J genes are TRBV6-5 and TRBJ2-3; TRBD2 matches 10 bases. This CDR3 is 15 amino acids long. CDR1 and CDR2 (germline): MNHEY, SVGAGI. Losses at the gene ends were 8 bases for V and 4 bases for J; bases not matched to a gene: 9. The CDR3 sequence is CASRLERGGPDTQYF. The DNA of the CDR3 is TGTGCCAGCCGCCTGGAGCGGGGGGGCCCAGATACGCAGTATTTT.

The chain uses TRBV19 and TRBJ2-5; a weak D match, TRBD1 (5 bases). CDR3 size: 13 residues. V lost 7 bases, J lost 1 base, and 10 bases lay in between. Germline V lookup: CDR1 LNHDA, CDR2 SQIVND (reference sequence). The CDR3 reads CASKPDSQETQYF. The DNA of the CDR3 is TGTGCCAGTAAGCCCGACAGCCAAGAGACCCAGTACTTC.

The V gene is TRBV13, the J gene TRBJ2-2; 15 nucleotides line up with TRBD2. The germline V gene encodes CDR1 PRHDT and CDR2 FYEKMQ (reference sequence). The CDR3 runs to 17 residues. The junction had 8 bases not matched to a gene; V was cut back by 5 bases and J by 7 bases. CDR3 in DNA: TGTGCCAGCAGCCGGAGGACTAGCGGGGGGGCCATCGGGGAGCTGTTTTTT. It yields the protein CASSRRTSGGAIGELFF. The full variable domain, rest sourced from reference TRBV13 and TRBJ2-2, is AAGVIQSPRHLIKEKRETATLKCYPIPRHDTVYWYQQGPGQDPQFLISFYEKMQSDKGSIPDRFSAQQFSDYHSELNMSSLELGDSALYFCASSRRTSGGAIGELFFGEGSRLTVL.

This chain connects TRBV12-3 or TRBV12-4 to TRBJ2-2; a weak D match, TRBD2 (6 bases). The CDR3 has 12 amino acids. V was shortened by 4 bases and J by 6 bases, with 6 bases between the two germline ends. Written as DNA, the CDR3 is TGTGCCAGCAGTTGGGGGGCCGGGGAGCTGTTTTTT. It yields the protein CASSWGAGELFF.

The V call is TRBV11-2, the J call TRBJ2-7, with 9 bases identical to TRBD1. J gave up 0 bases and V 1 base, and 7 bases lay outside the gene matches. CDR1 and CDR2 from the germline V gene are SGHAT and FQNNGV. The CDR3 spans 17 residues. CDR3: CASSLVGQGVGSYEQYF. In nucleotides, the CDR3 is TGTGCCAGCAGCTTAGTGGGACAGGGTGTGGGCTCCTACGAGCAGTACTTC. Together with reference TRBV11-2 and TRBJ2-7, the CDR3 gives the full variable domain: EAGVAQSPRYKIIEKRQSVAFWCNPISGHATLYWYQQILGQGPKLLIQFQNNGVVDDSQLPKDRFSAERLKGVDSTLKIQPAKLEDSAVYLCASSLVGQGVGSYEQYFGPGTRLTVT.

The CDR3 DNA follows: TGCAGTGCTAGTACGGACATAGGAAACACCATATATTTT. Protein product: CSASTDIGNTIYF. This sequence joins TRBV20-1 and TRBJ1-3, with D possibly TRBD1 on 5 matching bases. The CDR3 is 13 amino acids. With 3 bases removed from V and 4 bases from J, the gap between germline ends came to 10 bases. CDR1 DFQATT and CDR2 SNEGSKA come from the germline V gene (reference sequence).

The chain recombines TRBV4-3 with TRBJ2-5; 8 nucleotides agree with TRBD1. The V gene end was trimmed by 0 bases and the J gene end by 2 bases; junction bases not matched to a gene: 2. Germline loops: CDR1 LGHNA, CDR2 YSLEER. CDR3 length equals 15 residues. CDR3: CASSQDGQGQETQYF. The CDR3 DNA sequence: TGCGCCAGCAGCCAAGATGGACAGGGTCAAGAGACCCAGTACTTC.

This clone has only a few counts. The chain joins TRBV15 to TRBJ1-2; the match to TRBD1 covers 7 bases. The CDR3 is made up of 17 amino acids. The J segment lost 4 bases and the V segment lost 0 bases, leaving 11 bases of the junction unmatched. CDR1 and CDR2 from the germline V gene are LNHNV and YYDKDF (reference sequence). CDR3 nucleotides: TGTGCCACCAGCAGAGACTTGTCGCAGGGGGACCTCTATGGCTACACCTTC. Translation: CATSRDLSQGDLYGYTF.

This chain connects TRBV4-1 to TRBJ2-3, with TRBD2 matching over 12 bases. This CDR3 is 16 amino acids long. V was pared by 2 bases and J by 5 bases, with 5 bases of the junction left unmatched. CDR1 is MGHRA and CDR2 is YSYEKL in the germline V gene. DNA for the CDR3: TGCGCCAGCAGCCAACCACTAGCGGGGGGAGTAGATACGCAGTATTTT. Amino acids: CASSQPLAGGVDTQYF.

The V call is TRBV10-3, the J call TRBJ1-5; 7 positions match TRBD1. J gave up 4 bases and V 2 bases, and 8 bases lay outside the gene matches. Germline-derived CDR1 and CDR2 are ENHRY and SYGVKD. The length of the CDR3 is 16 residues. DNA of the CDR3: TGTGCCATCAGTGAGATCGAGGCAGGGGGAAATCAGCCCCAGCATTTT. Protein product: CAISEIEAGGNQPQHF.

This chain uses TRBV5-1 with TRBJ2-3; D unresolved. Germline CDR1 is SGHRS and CDR2 is YFSETQ. V was shortened by 2 bases and J by 2 bases, with 9 bases between the two germline ends. The CDR3 runs 14 residues. CDR3 sequence reads: CASSFNTLTDTQYF. The DNA of the CDR3 is TGCGCCAGCAGCTTCAACACGCTCACAGATACGCAGTATTTT.

The chain carries TRBV19 and TRBJ2-7; TRBD1 matches at 9 bases. V lost 3 bases and J lost 5; bases outside the gene matches: 5. Germline V gene sequence: CDR1 LNHDA, CDR2 SQIVND (reference sequence). This CDR3 comprises 14 residues. The CDR3 DNA sequence: TGTGCCAGTAGTATCTCCGGGACAGGGAACGAGCAGTACTTC. Amino acid sequence: CASSISGTGNEQYF.

The chain links TRBV3-1 (or the pseudogene TRBV3-2) to TRBJ1-2; TRBD1 matches 10 bases. Per germline, CDR1 LGHDT and CDR2 YNNKEL (reference sequence). J lost 4 bases, V lost 4 bases, and 6 bases had no gene match. The CDR3 covers 15 residues. The CDR3 DNA reads TGTGCCAGCAGCCCCCGGGACAGGGGAGCCTATGGCTACACCTTC. This encodes CASSPRDRGAYGYTF.

The chain couples TRBV27 to TRBJ2-7; D is unresolved. V lost 8 bases, J lost 2 bases, and 13 bases lay in between. CDR1 and CDR2 (germline): MNHEY, SMNVEV (reference sequence). This CDR3 is 13 amino acids long. CDR3 sequence: CASGSLEAYEQYF. The CDR3 DNA reads TGTGCCAGCGGATCGCTTGAGGCCTACGAGCAGTACTTC.

The rearrangement joins TRBV5-4 to TRBJ1-3, with a weak D call TRBD1 (5 bases). The CDR3 has 14 residues. Trimming stripped 4 bases from V and 4 bases from J, with 12 bases between. Germline CDR1 reads SGHNT; CDR2 reads YYREEE (reference sequence). CDR3 amino acids: CASSGEGVGNTIYF. The DNA for the CDR3 is TGTGCCAGCAGCGGAGAAGGGGTAGGAAACACCATATATTTT. The full variable domain, with the rest looked up from reference TRBV5-4 and TRBJ1-3, is ETGVTQSPTHLIKTRGQQVTLRCSSQSGHNTVSWYQQALGQGPQFIFQYYREEENGRGNFPPRFSGLQFPNYSSELNVNALELDDSALYLCASSGEGVGNTIYFGEGSWLTVV.